The clone carrying this T cell receptor beta chain was seen a handful of times. Its specificity is not known. The data are from a study of neurological immune-mediated disorders. General study results and limits: Phylogenetic grouping put 18 of 34 multiple sclerosis patients' repertoires into one related-CDR3 cluster, a possible signature.

The CDR3 consists of 14 residues. With 0 bases removed from V and 5 bases from J, the gap between germline ends came to 10 bases. CDR1 and CDR2 from the germline V gene are MNHEY and SVGAGI. TCRdb re-derived calls from the 5' RACE reads in MiXCR, one entry per CDR3 protein. The sample records 90,000 to 100,000 distinct CDR3 sequences, roughly 4% being singletons. This sequence was found in a young woman with multiple sclerosis. The rearrangement uses TRBV6-5 and TRBJ1-1; no definite D call. The specimen was PBMCs. As DNA, the CDR3 is TGTGCCAGCAGTTACTCGACCCAAGGAACTGAAGCTTTCTTT. The encoded protein is CASSYSTQGTEAFF.